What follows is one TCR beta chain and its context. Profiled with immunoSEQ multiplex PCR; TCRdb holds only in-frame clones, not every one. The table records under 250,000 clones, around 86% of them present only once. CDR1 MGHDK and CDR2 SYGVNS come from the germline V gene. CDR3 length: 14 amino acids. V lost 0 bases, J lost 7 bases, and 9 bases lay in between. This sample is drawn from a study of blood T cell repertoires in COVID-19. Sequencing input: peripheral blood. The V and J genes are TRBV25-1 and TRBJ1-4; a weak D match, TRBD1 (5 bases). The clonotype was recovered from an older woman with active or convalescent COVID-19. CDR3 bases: TGTGCCAGCAGTGAATATGGGGGAGGTGAAAAACTGTTTTTT. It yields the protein CASSEYGGGEKLFF.